One sample yielded the 9 T cell receptor beta chains listed below, sequenced in a study of blood T cells in healthy people across ages. Using a J-beta primer mix together with a sample-barcoded 5' primer, a second PCR was run for 7 to 11 cycles. TCRdb re-called the 5' RACE reads through MiXCR, storing one row per CDR3 protein. The sample includes about 780,000 distinct CDR3 sequences, around 24% seen only once; the top ten take roughly 3.1%. Another study also made use of these data, one on T cells of mothers and their children.

The sequencing sample was made of blood. Receptors were obtained from a boy younger than 18 in good health.

The chain employs TRBV19 and TRBJ1-5, with D unresolved. V lost 7 bases, J lost 5 bases, and 12 bases lay in between. The CDR3 has 13 amino acids. Germline CDR1 reads LNHDA; CDR2 reads SQIVND (reference sequence). The CDR3 nucleotides read TGTGCCAGTAACATAGGTCAGGATCAGCCCCAGCATTTT. Translating it yields CASNIGQDQPQHF.

This clonotype was seen at least ten times. The chain joins TRBV5-1 to TRBJ2-5; the D is unclear. The CDR3 runs to 13 residues. V lost 2 bases to trimming and J lost 2 bases, with 7 bases between them. The germline V gene encodes CDR1 SGHRS and CDR2 YFSETQ. This chain's CDR3 is CASSFGEQETQYF. The CDR3 DNA reads TGCGCCAGCAGCTTCGGAGAACAAGAGACCCAGTACTTC.

This clonotype was seen only a few times. The CDR3 spells CASSLMGENTEAFF. In DNA, the CDR3 is TGTGCCAGCAGTTTAATGGGGGAGAACACTGAAGCTTTCTTT. This chain connects TRBV12-3 or TRBV12-4 to TRBJ1-1; perhaps TRBD1 as D (5 bases). The CDR3 consists of 14 residues. Trimming stripped 2 bases from V and 1 base from J, with 8 bases between.

The chain combines TRBV6-5 with TRBJ1-1, with TRBD1 matching over 7 bases. Germline V lookup: CDR1 MNHEY, CDR2 SVGAGI. V was clipped by 5 bases and J by 4 bases; unmatched bases: 10. There are 15 residues in the CDR3. In nucleotides, the CDR3 is TGTGCCAGCAGTCGACGACAGGGTTGGAGCACTGAAGCTTTCTTT. Amino acid sequence: CASSRRQGWSTEAFF.

The chain employs TRBV11-2 and TRBJ1-1, with a weak D call TRBD1 (5 bases). Between the trimmed V and J ends, which lost 8 bases and 5 bases, there was a span of 15 bases. The CDR3 extends over 13 amino acids. Germline values: CDR1 SGHAT, CDR2 FQNNGV. The CDR3 nucleotides are TGTGCCAGCTCGGCGGGGGGTGGTACTGAAGCTTTCTTT. This codes for CASSAGGGTEAFF.

The CDR3: CASSPTAGYLAEAFF. The CDR3 DNA sequence: TGTGCCAGCAGCCCAACCGCAGGGTATCTCGCTGAAGCTTTCTTT. V and J are TRBV7-9 and TRBJ1-1, with D tentatively TRBD1 (5 bases). V was shortened by 5 bases and J by 6 bases, with 19 bases between the two germline ends. The CDR3 is 15 residues long. The germline gives CDR1 SEHNR, CDR2 FQNEAQ (reference sequence).

A remark on this clonotype: Germline is not matched at one junction end, which may reflect a read error. The V and J genes are TRBV18 and TRBJ1-1; 8 positions agree with TRBD1. CDR1 is KGHSH and CDR2 is LQKENI in the germline V gene. This CDR3 is built from 13 residues. The CDR3 reads CATSPRTGSEAFF. In nucleotides, the CDR3 is TGTGCCACCTCACCAAGGACAGGGTCTGAAGCTTTCTTT.

This clonotype was counted many times. This rearrangement joins TRBV13 to TRBJ2-7; D not resolved. Trimming took off 6 bases at V and 3 bases at J, with 18 bases between the two ends. The CDR3 consists of 15 residues. The germline V gene encodes CDR1 PRHDT and CDR2 FYEKMQ (reference sequence). CDR3 in amino acids: CASSARSYSIYEQYF. DNA of the CDR3: TGTGCCAGCAGTGCCCGGTCCTATTCAATCTACGAGCAGTACTTC.

J is TRBJ2-1 and V is TRBV15; 8 positions match TRBD1. The V gene end was trimmed by 0 bases and the J gene end by 7 bases; junction bases not matched to a gene: 5. Germline CDR1 LNHNV, CDR2 YYDKDF (reference sequence). The length of the CDR3 is 15 residues. The CDR3 DNA follows: TGTGCCACCAGCAGAGAGGGCAGGGGGCTTAATGAGCAGTTCTTC. Translated, it gives CATSREGRGLNEQFF.